This T cell receptor beta chain was obtained from a study of glioma-infiltrating T cells. Comment on this clonotype: Its specificity is not known.

Study-wide results and caveats: CDR3 overlap between tissue and blood was very small. Tissue-blood divergence was below expectation in non-neoplastic patients, above in gliomas.

The CDR3 runs to 16 residues. V dropped 6 bases and J dropped 6 bases, with 23 bases sitting between them. The iRepertoire nested amplicon-rescue multiplex PCR amplified TCR alpha and beta CDR3s from RNA. Using its own MiXCR run on the multiplex PCR reads, TCRdb lists one record per CDR3 protein. Of 100,000 to 150,000 distinct CDR3 sequences in the sample, roughly a quarter are singletons; the top ten hold under 35%. The receptor was isolated from a human donor with low-grade glioma or glioblastoma, undergoing nonglioma brain surgery, or in good health (not recorded which). Sequenced: glioma tissue, nonneoplastic brain tissue, or PBMCs (not recorded which). The chain joins TRBV12-3 or TRBV12-4 to TRBJ1-2; the D gene is possibly TRBD1 (5 bases). The CDR3 nucleotides read TGTGCCAGCAGGGACACGGGGGGGAGCTTACTGGATGGCTACACCTTC. Translated: CASRDTGGSLLDGYTF.